Following are 15 T cell receptor beta chains from one sample sequenced in a study of T cells in tumors after PD-1 blockade (dated by TCRdb to the late 2010s). The library relied on the immunoSEQ multiplex PCR assay. TCRdb retrieved this table from immuneACCESS and kept in-frame rearrangements only. Not all clones are present; in checked studies, unresolved V genes account for under half, and no reason is known for the remainder. The sample includes 9,000 to 15,000 clones, with roughly 63% observed a single time. Approximately 15% of the sample goes to the ten largest clones. Per the publication, the time point label means: before anti-PD-1 therapy. Source: tumor tissue, taken before anti-PD-1 treatment. The receptors come from a human donor with basal cell carcinoma.

V gene TRBV29-1 combines with J gene TRBJ1-1; D may be TRBD1 (5 bases). V shed 3 bases and J shed 0 bases, with 8 bases lying between them. CDR3 length: 13 residues. Germline V gene sequence: CDR1 SQVTM, CDR2 ANQGSEA. CDR3 nucleotides: TGCAGCGTTGAGGAACAGGTGAACACTGAAGCTTTCTTT. Protein sequence: CSVEEQVNTEAFF.

This clone is labeled medium-sized (0.01 to 0.1%). The V call is TRBV4-3, the J call TRBJ2-7, with a possible D match to TRBD1 (5 bases). Germline CDR1 LGHNA, CDR2 YSLEER. The V gene lost 4 bases and the J gene lost 6 bases, with 19 bases spanning the gap. This CDR3 has 15 residues. The CDR3 sequence is CASSRSYPGHREQYF. The CDR3 nucleotides read TGCGCCAGCAGCCGATCATACCCAGGACACCGCGAGCAGTACTTC.

V gene TRBV4-2 combines with J gene TRBJ2-3; 13 bases are shared with TRBD2. J lost 2 bases, V lost 0 bases, and 5 bases had no gene match. CDR3 size: 18 residues. Per germline, CDR1 LGHNA and CDR2 YNFKEQ. In nucleotides, the CDR3 is TGTGCCAGCAGCCAAGATCAACTAGCGGGAGGGAACACAGATACGCAGTATTTT. Translated, it gives CASSQDQLAGGNTDTQYF.

The CDR3 loop reads CASTSPTGYREQYF. The CDR3, as DNA: TGTGCCAGCACTAGTCCTACAGGGTATCGCGAGCAGTACTTC. This chain links TRBV6-5 with TRBJ2-7; D is possibly TRBD1 (6 bases). Germline assignment: CDR1 MNHEY and CDR2 SVGAGI. This CDR3 is built from 14 residues. V lost 7 bases to trimming and J lost 6 bases, with 19 bases between them.

Details on this clone: Other nucleotide sequences in the sample specify the same CDR3. This rearrangement joins TRBV30 to TRBJ1-2; the D is unclear. Deletions cut 0 bases from V and 4 bases from J, with 9 bases between. The CDR3 has 13 amino acids. Germline V lookup: CDR1 GTSNPN, CDR2 SVGIG (reference sequence). CDR3: CAWSVQGAYGYTF. The CDR3 DNA reads as TGTGCCTGGAGTGTACAAGGTGCCTATGGCTACACCTTC.

The gene calls are TRBV3-1 (or the pseudogene TRBV3-2) and TRBJ2-3; no clear D. Germline assignment: CDR1 LGHDT and CDR2 YNNKEL (reference sequence). V lost 4 bases and J lost 2, with 7 bases in between. This CDR3 contains 13 residues. DNA for the CDR3: TGTGCCAGCAGCCCCAGCCACACAGATACGCAGTATTTT. The encoded protein is CASSPSHTDTQYF.

The chain links TRBV28 to TRBJ1-3; D not resolved. Germline CDR1 reads MDHEN; CDR2 reads SYDVKM. Trimming took off 5 bases at V and 7 bases at J, with 21 bases between the two ends. The CDR3 has 16 residues. This CDR3 is CASSTPDTVKGNTIYF. The DNA of the CDR3 is TGTGCCAGCAGTACCCCCGATACAGTCAAAGGGAACACCATATATTTT.

The V call is TRBV15, the J call TRBJ2-5; D uncertain. The germline CDR1 and CDR2 sequences are LNHNV and YYDKDF (reference sequence). Trimming took off 0 bases at V and 5 bases at J, with 13 bases between the two ends. This CDR3 has 15 amino acids. For the CDR3, the DNA is TGTGCCACCAGCAGAGATGTGGGCACCCTGGAGACCCAGTACTTC. Translated, it gives CATSRDVGTLETQYF.

The genes are TRBV11-3 and TRBJ2-3; D is possibly TRBD1 (6 bases). This CDR3 contains 15 residues. Trimming stripped 5 bases from V and 1 base from J, with 13 bases between. The germline gives CDR1 SGHNT, CDR2 YENEEA. CDR3 sequence (DNA): TGTGCCAGCAGCCCGACAGGCCGAGGCACAGATACGCAGTATTTT. It encodes CASSPTGRGTDTQYF.

This chain links TRBV5-5 with TRBJ2-3, with 7 bases lining up with TRBD2. The CDR3 has 14 amino acids. The V gene's germline CDR1 is SGHKS and CDR2 YYEKEE (reference sequence). The V gene end was trimmed by 0 bases and the J gene end by 10 bases; junction bases not matched to a gene: 8. As DNA, the CDR3 is TGTGCCAGCAGCTTGGATGGCGGGAGTAGGTCGCAGTATTTT. It codes for CASSLDGGSRSQYF.

The chain joins TRBV2 to TRBJ2-2; 8 bases are a match to TRBD2. This CDR3 has 16 residues. The V segment lost 2 bases and the J segment 3 bases; nucleotides outside the gene matches: 5. Germline CDR1 SNHLY, CDR2 FYNNEI. CDR3 protein: CASSELGGADTGELFF. As DNA, the CDR3 is TGTGCCAGCAGTGAACTCGGGGGGGCCGACACCGGGGAGCTGTTTTTT.

This chain joins TRBV28 and TRBJ2-7, with D possibly matching TRBD2 (6 bases). In germline, CDR1 is MDHEN, CDR2 SYDVKM. The CDR3 totals 15 residues. V gave up 7 bases and J gave up 0 bases, with 16 bases separating them. CDR3 amino acids: CASMWIGGGSYEQYF. The CDR3 DNA follows: TGTGCCAGCATGTGGATCGGGGGAGGCTCCTACGAGCAGTACTTC.

The chain combines TRBV18 with TRBJ2-7, with D maybe TRBD2 (6 bases). V was shortened by 6 bases and J by 1 base, with 10 bases between the two germline ends. The V gene's germline CDR1 is KGHSH and CDR2 LQKENI. The CDR3 spans 13 residues. CDR3 bases: TGTGCCAGCTCGCCTGGGACTTCCTACGAGCAGTACTTC. Protein: CASSPGTSYEQYF.

This clone is termed medium-sized. The chain is built from TRBV2 and TRBJ1-6; D ambiguous. Trimming cost V 9 bases and J 6 bases, with 9 bases left between them. This CDR3 is 12 amino acids long. Germline CDR1 is SNHLY and CDR2 is FYNNEI. DNA for the CDR3: TGTGCCAGACGTCAGACTAATTCACCCCTCCACTTT. It translates to CARRQTNSPLHF.

This clone was observed a handful of times. The chain is built from TRBV11-3 and TRBJ2-7, with 7 bases that match TRBD2. This CDR3 is 17 amino acids long. CDR1 and CDR2 from the germline V gene are SGHNT and YENEEA. Losses at the gene ends were 1 base for V and 5 bases for J; bases not matched to a gene: 14. CDR3 nucleotide sequence: TGTGCCAGCAGCTTAGGGGGTTGGGGCGGGAGTGGTAACGAGCAGTACTTC. The encoded protein is CASSLGGWGGSGNEQYF.